This T cell receptor (beta chain) was found in a study of cytomegalovirus exposure and HLA in healthy donors. The CDR3 loop spans 17 amino acids. Germline-derived CDR1 and CDR2 are SGHVS and FQNEAQ. V shed 0 bases, J shed 0 bases, and the junction held 6 bases outside the gene matches. The PCR used 60 Vbeta and 13 Jbeta primers. The method was immunoSEQ multiplex PCR; TCRdb's version includes in-frame clones alone and lacks a portion of them. The data show approximately 220,000 clones, 83% seen once. The V and J genes are TRBV7-8 and TRBJ2-3; 7 bases map to TRBD1. The source material was PBMCs. The TCR sequence derives from a girl aged 10 to 17 in good health and CMV-seronegative. CDR3 residues: CASSLAGQQLSTDTQYF. Written as DNA, the CDR3 is TGTGCCAGCAGCTTAGCGGGACAGCAACTTAGCACAGATACGCAGTATTTT.